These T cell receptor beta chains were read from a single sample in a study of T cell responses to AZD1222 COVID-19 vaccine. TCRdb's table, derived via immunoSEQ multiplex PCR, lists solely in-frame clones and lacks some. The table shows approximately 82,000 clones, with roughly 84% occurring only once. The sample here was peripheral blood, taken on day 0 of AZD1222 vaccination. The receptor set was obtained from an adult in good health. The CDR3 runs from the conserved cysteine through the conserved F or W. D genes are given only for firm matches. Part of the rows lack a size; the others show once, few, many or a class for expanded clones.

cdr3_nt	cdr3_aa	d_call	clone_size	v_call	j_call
TGTGCCAGCAGTTTTGGACAGTCCTACGAGCAGTACTTC	CASSFGQSYEQYF	NA	NA	TRBV27	TRBJ2-7
TGTGCCAGCAGCCAGGGCAGGGGTGTCGTGAACACTGAAGCTTTCTTT	CASSQGRGVVNTEAFF	NA	NA	TRBV3-1/TRBV3-2	TRBJ1-1
TGTGCCACCAGCAGGGTAAGGGAGCCCTACAATGAGCAGTTCTTC	CATSRVREPYNEQFF	NA	once	TRBV15	TRBJ2-1
TGTGCCAGCAGCCCGGGACATAAGAACACTGAAGCTTTCTTT	CASSPGHKNTEAFF	NA	NA	TRBV11-3	TRBJ1-1
TGTGCCAGAAGCGCGAACTACGAGCAGTACTTC	CARSANYEQYF	NA	NA	TRBV5-3	TRBJ2-7
TGTGCCACCAGCAGAGATTCGTTGAAAGATACGCAGTATTTT	CATSRDSLKDTQYF	NA	NA	TRBV15	TRBJ2-3
TGTGCCAGCAGTTTCCCACGGTGGTCACCCCTCCACTTT	CASSFPRWSPLHF	NA	NA	TRBV28	TRBJ1-6
TGTGCCAGCAGTTACTCCAGACTAGGGGGGTACACCGGGGAGCTGTTTTTT	CASSYSRLGGYTGELFF	NA	NA	TRBV6-2/TRBV6-3	TRBJ2-2
TGTGCCAGCCACCCTAGACTCCGACTAGGCGCCTACGAGCAGTACTTC	CASHPRLRLGAYEQYF	NA	NA	TRBV25-1	TRBJ2-7
TGCAGCGTTGAAGACCCAGGTCGTTTTCCCCCGGATACGCAGTATTTT	CSVEDPGRFPPDTQYF	NA	NA	TRBV29-1	TRBJ2-3
TGTGCCAGCAGCCTCTCGACAGGGGAGGAGACCCAGTACTTC	CASSLSTGEETQYF	TRBD1	once	TRBV7-9	TRBJ2-5
TGTGCCAGCAGCTTTGACCAGGGGCAGCCCCAGCATTTT	CASSFDQGQPQHF	NA	NA	TRBV7-2	TRBJ1-5
TGTGCCAGTAGCGCTCCGGGACAGGGAGGCAATCAGCCCCAGCATTTT	CASSAPGQGGNQPQHF	TRBD1	NA	TRBV19	TRBJ1-5